This TCR beta chain was recovered during a study of radiotherapy plus CTLA-4 blockade in lung cancer. For the study at large: Objective responses occurred in 15% to 20% of patients; around 30% had disease control. Whole-study findings and limits: Clones of tumor-derived TCRs expanded in blood after radiotherapy plus ipilimumab. According to reports, early shifts in blood T cell clones, alongside interferon-beta, forecast response most accurately.

Sequencing was performed with immunoSEQ multiplex PCR; in TCRdb, only in-frame clones are kept and a portion is missing. The data show about 51,000 clones, with 75% to 80% seen just once and about 2.2% held by the top ten. The germline V gene encodes CDR1 MDHEN and CDR2 SYDVKM. The CDR3 consists of 15 residues. Trimming left V 2 bases short and J 7 bases short, with 15 bases between. A word on this clone: Its antigen is undetermined.

The chain recombines TRBV28 with TRBJ1-5; D perhaps matches TRBD1 (5 bases). The clonotype was recovered from a human donor with non-small cell lung cancer whose response to radiotherapy plus ipilimumab could not be evaluated. The material sequenced was peripheral blood, taken from a patient treated with radiotherapy plus ipilimumab. The CDR3 nucleotides read TGTGCCAGCAGTTTAGGGGTGGGGGGACGACAGCCCCAGCATTTT. It translates to CASSLGVGGRQPQHF.